This T cell receptor beta chain was retrieved from a study of CD8 T cells in Susac syndrome. Study background: Patients with Susac syndrome were therapy-naive, on corticosteroids, or on intravenous immunoglobulin alone at blood draw.

RNA was extracted with the RNeasy kit, and a quantity of roughly 0.5 to 1 ug was reverse transcribed using random hexamers. TCRdb fed the immunoSEQ multiplex PCR reads into MiXCR, producing one record per CDR3 protein. The table lists 95,000 to 150,000 distinct CDR3 sequences, around 94% of them singletons. Study-level results: There were under 20 Susac-specific public clones in total CD8+ repertoires and five in CD8+ TEMRA repertoires.

With respect to this clonotype: Its antigen is currently unknown.

Peripheral blood CD8+ and CD4+ T cells were profiled by TCR beta sequencing. The sequence derives from a human donor with Susac syndrome. The specimen was CD8+ T cells from PBMCs.

In nucleotides, the CDR3 is TGCGCCAGCAGCTGGGGACCTTTGAACACTGAAGCTTTCTTT. This translates into CASSWGPLNTEAFF. This chain connects TRBV5-1 to TRBJ1-1; TRBD1 might be the D (5 bases). Germline CDR1 and CDR2: SGHRS and YFSETQ. Deletions cut 3 bases from V and 0 bases from J, with 9 bases between. The CDR3 sequence is 14 residues long.